This T cell receptor beta chain emerged from a study of cytomegalovirus exposure and HLA in healthy donors. The germline gives CDR1 MNHNS, CDR2 SASEGT. There are 15 residues in the CDR3. Trimming removed 3 bases at V and 2 bases at J, with 14 bases between. Overall study results and limits: The authors enumerated under 200 TCR beta chains as linked to cytomegalovirus.

PCR was performed using 60 Vbeta and 13 Jbeta primers. In the source study's methods: A later analysis tallied approximately 80 million unique TCR beta chains, 10 million to 12 million of them shared. Measured with immunoSEQ multiplex PCR; TCRdb has only the in-frame clones, and not every one. V and J calls and clone size are given by that table; D and trimming were obtained from the DNA. This sample lists tens of thousands of clones; its ten largest clones have roughly an eighth. Comments on this clone: Its antigen is unidentified.

The J gene is TRBJ2-7, the V gene TRBV6-1; unclear D gene. Material: PBMCs. This clonotype originated in a woman in her twenties or thirties in good health and CMV-seropositive. CDR3 coding DNA: TGTGCCAGCAGTGAGTCTCGGGTAGTGGCCTACGAGCAGTACTTC. Translating gives CASSESRVVAYEQYF.